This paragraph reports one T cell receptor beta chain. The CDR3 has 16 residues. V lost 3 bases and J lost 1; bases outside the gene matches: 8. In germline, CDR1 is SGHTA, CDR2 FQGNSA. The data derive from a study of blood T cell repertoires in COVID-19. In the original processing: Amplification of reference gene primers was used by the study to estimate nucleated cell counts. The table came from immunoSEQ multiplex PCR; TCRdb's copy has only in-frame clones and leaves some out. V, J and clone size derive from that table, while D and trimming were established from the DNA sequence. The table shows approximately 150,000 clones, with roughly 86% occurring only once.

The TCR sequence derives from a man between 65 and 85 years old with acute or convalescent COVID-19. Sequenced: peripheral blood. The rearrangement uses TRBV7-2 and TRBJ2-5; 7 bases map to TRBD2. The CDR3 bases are TGTGCCAGCAGCTTGCTGGCGGGGGTAGGCCAAGAGACCCAGTACTTC. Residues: CASSLLAGVGQETQYF.